The next 4 T cell receptor beta chains were all read from a single sample in a study of CD8 T cells in ankylosing spondylitis. One entry per CDR3 protein, called by TCRdb with MiXCR from the 5' RACE reads. Of about 160,000 distinct CDR3 sequences in the sample, around a tenth are singletons; the top ten hold about 15%. Sequencing used blood, either unsorted or a sorted T cell fraction (not recorded which). All receptors come from a female donor with ankylosing spondylitis or in good health (not recorded which).

As concerns this clonotype: Relative to the germline gene, one junction end is altered; a read error may explain this. J is TRBJ2-7 and V is TRBV14, with D unresolved. The CDR3 runs to 11 residues. Germline CDR1 is SGHDN and CDR2 is FVKESK. CDR3 amino acids: CASSHGYEEYF. In DNA, the CDR3 is TGTGCCAGCAGCCACGGCTACGAGGAGTACTTC.

The sample holds a few counts of this clonotype. The rearrangement uses TRBV6-1 and TRBJ1-1, with unresolved D. Trimming pared 6 bases from V and 7 bases from J, leaving 12 bases between. The CDR3 is 12 residues long. Germline values: CDR1 MNHNS, CDR2 SASEGT. In DNA, the CDR3 is TGTGCCAGCAGCCTCGGACGGATTGAAGCTTTCTTT. This sequence encodes CASSLGRIEAFF.

V gene TRBV6-5 combines with J gene TRBJ2-1; D could derive from TRBD1 or TRBD2 (5 bases each). This CDR3 spans 14 amino acids. V lost 2 bases, J lost 5 bases, and 10 bases lay in between. The germline gives CDR1 MNHEY, CDR2 SVGAGI. The CDR3 coding sequence is TGTGCCAGCAGTTACAAAGGGACCAACAATGAGCAGTTCTTC. Protein product: CASSYKGTNNEQFF.

The V call is TRBV3-1, the J call TRBJ2-7, with D unclear. This CDR3 region has 13 residues. Germline loops: CDR1 LGHDT, CDR2 YNNKEL (reference sequence). V lost 2 bases and J lost 2, with 7 bases in between. The CDR3 DNA sequence: TGTGCCAGCAGCCAATGGCAGGCCTACGAGCAGTACTTC. This encodes CASSQWQAYEQYF.